This T cell receptor beta chain is from a study of blood T cell repertoires in COVID-19. At the level of the study: The origin of the acute and convalescent COVID-19 samples was the United States, Italy and Spain. PBMCs, B-cell-depleted T cells, or T cells were the source of the cDNA or gDNA that made up the material.

In the source study's methods: Estimation of nucleated cell counts relied on the amplification of reference gene primers. TCRdb's table, derived via immunoSEQ multiplex PCR, lists solely in-frame clones and lacks some. From that table come the V and J calls and clone size; the DNA was used to work out D and trimming. The table has 150,000 to 200,000 clones, around 86% seen once. Trimming at V came to 10 bases and at J to 6 bases, leaving 6 bases not matched to a gene. Germline V lookup: CDR1 MNHEY, CDR2 SVGAGI. CDR3 length equals 14 residues. This clone was picked up a small number of times. This sequence joins TRBV6-5 and TRBJ2-2; TRBD2 matches 12 bases. The sample taken for sequencing was peripheral blood. This sequence was found in a man aged 40-55 years with acute or convalescent COVID-19. The DNA for the CDR3 is TGTGCCACCTCACTAGCGGGGGGACCCGGGGAGCTGTTTTTT. Its translation: CATSLAGGPGELFF.